This TCR beta chain was captured by sequencing in a study of blood T cell repertoires in COVID-19. TCRdb keeps only in-frame clones here, not all; method: immunoSEQ multiplex PCR. The sample yields 110,000 or so clones, roughly 84% seen once. The CDR3 runs to 13 residues. The germline V and J ends were trimmed by 4 bases and 13 bases, with 16 bases remaining between them. Sequencing used peripheral blood. The source is a woman in her seventies who had recovered from COVID-19. The rearrangement uses TRBV12-3 or TRBV12-4 and TRBJ1-4; D is uncertain. The CDR3 loop reads CASSSGEASVLFF. The CDR3 nucleotides are TGTGCCAGCAGTTCCGGAGAGGCTTCAGTACTGTTTTTT.